Each of the 25 T cell receptor beta chains below was sequenced from the same sample in a study of T cell responses to AZD1222 COVID-19 vaccine (TCRdb year 2021). Library generation was performed with the immunoSEQ multiplex PCR assay. TCRdb mirrors the immuneACCESS table, restricted to in-frame sequences. Some clones are absent from its copies; in checked studies, under half trace to an unresolved V gene, and the reason for the others is unknown. The sample table holds 60,000 to 65,000 clones, of which 84% were seen once. The ten largest clonotypes hold under 8% of the sample. This specimen's time point label, per the study, means: baseline before first vaccination. The source material was peripheral blood, sampled on day 0 of AZD1222 vaccination. The receptors shown here come from an adult in good health.

The chain recombines TRBV27 with TRBJ2-5, with 13 bases that match TRBD2. Per the germline V gene, CDR1 is MNHEY and CDR2 is SMNVEV (reference sequence). CDR3 length equals 18 residues. J lost 5 bases, V lost 3 bases, and 12 bases had no gene match. The CDR3 region has the DNA TGTGCCAGCAGTTTGGGAGCCGGGACTAGCGGGGAAAGTGAGACCCAGTACTTC. It is translated as CASSLGAGTSGESETQYF.

The chain has TRBV2 and TRBJ2-7; D remains unclear. Per germline, CDR1 SNHLY and CDR2 FYNNEI. The V end was cut by 2 bases, the J end by 3 bases, with 8 bases between. This CDR3 is built from 13 residues. The CDR3 nucleotides are TGTGCCAGCAGTGAACCTTTCAACTACGAGCAGTACTTC. It yields the protein CASSEPFNYEQYF.

This chain joins TRBV6-1 and TRBJ1-2; D unclear. This CDR3 is built from 13 residues. V dropped 3 bases and J dropped 4 bases, with 9 bases sitting between them. Germline V CDR1 and CDR2: MNHNS, SASEGT. The CDR3 protein is CASSDAGRYGYTF. CDR3 DNA sequence: TGTGCCAGCAGTGACGCCGGGCGCTATGGCTACACCTTC.

The chain links TRBV4-3 to TRBJ2-7; 11 bases map to TRBD1. The length of the CDR3 is 15 residues. The V segment lost 5 bases and the J segment 3 bases; nucleotides outside the gene matches: 6. Germline CDR1 LGHNA, CDR2 YSLEER. The CDR3 DNA reads TGCGCCAGCAGCTTCGGGACAGGGGGAGGCTACGAGCAGTACTTC. As protein: CASSFGTGGGYEQYF.

V usage is TRBV6-5 and J usage is TRBJ1-2; D remains ambiguous. The CDR3 runs to 15 residues. Between the trimmed V and J ends, which lost 4 bases and 2 bases, there was a span of 14 bases. CDR1 MNHEY and CDR2 SVGAGI come from the germline V gene. This chain's CDR3 is CASSSPGSPNYGYTF. DNA of the CDR3: TGTGCCAGCAGTTCCCCGGGGTCCCCAAACTATGGCTACACCTTC.

This chain uses TRBV7-9 with TRBJ1-4; D gene uncertain. Deletions cut 1 base from V and 2 bases from J, with 11 bases between. Germline V CDR1 and CDR2: SEHNR, FQNEAQ (reference sequence). The CDR3 sequence is 16 residues long. The CDR3 loop reads CASSLVAGATNEKLFF. CDR3 nucleotides: TGTGCCAGCAGCTTAGTCGCGGGCGCGACTAATGAAAAACTGTTTTTT. Complete variable domain (other parts from reference TRBV7-9 and TRBJ1-4): DTGVSQNPRHKITKRGQNVTFRCDPISEHNRLYWYRQTLGQGPEFLTYFQNEAQLEKSRLLSDRFSAERPKGSFSTLEIQRTEQGDSAMYLCASSLVAGATNEKLFFGSGTQLSVL.

The chain uses TRBV7-6 and TRBJ2-2; 7 nucleotides align to TRBD1. The ends lost 3 bases at V and 0 bases at J; junction bases unmatched: 1. CDR1 is SGHVS, CDR2 FNYEAQ, per germline. The CDR3 has 15 amino acids. The CDR3 sequence: CASSFRGSNTGELFF. Written as DNA, the CDR3 is TGTGCCAGCAGCTTCAGGGGGTCGAACACCGGGGAGCTGTTTTTT.

The chain uses TRBV16 and TRBJ2-7, with 8 bases matching TRBD1. V was pared by 2 bases and J by 0 bases, with 12 bases of the junction left unmatched. The germline gives CDR1 KGHSY, CDR2 FQNENV. The CDR3 runs to 18 residues. The CDR3 loop reads CASSQLTNDRGFSYEQYF. Here the CDR3 DNA reads TGTGCCAGCAGCCAACTTACGAACGACAGGGGTTTCTCCTACGAGCAGTACTTC.

This clone showed up just once. The rearrangement links TRBV6-5 to TRBJ1-4; TRBD1 matches at 10 bases. J lost 6 bases, V lost 5 bases, and 3 bases had no gene match. CDR1 is MNHEY and CDR2 is SVGAGI in the germline V gene. The CDR3 runs 14 residues. CDR3 loop: CASSTTGGYEKLFF. The CDR3 DNA follows: TGTGCCAGCAGTACGACAGGGGGCTATGAAAAACTGTTTTTT.

As for this clone: Other DNA sequences in this sample translate to the same CDR3. This CDR3 reads CASSPGTGTYEQYF. CDR3 sequence (DNA): TGCGCCAGCAGCCCAGGGACAGGGACCTACGAGCAGTACTTC. The gene calls are TRBV5-1 and TRBJ2-7, with 9 bases matching TRBD1. Germline-derived CDR1 and CDR2 are SGHRS and YFSETQ. V trimming: 4 bases; J trimming: 2 bases; junction bases outside the gene matches: 4. The CDR3 covers 14 residues.

The rearrangement uses TRBV9 and TRBJ2-2; D gene ambiguous. The germline CDR1 and CDR2 sequences are SGDLS and YYNGEE. V lost 3 bases to trimming and J lost 6 bases, with 15 bases between them. The CDR3 extends over 15 amino acids. CDR3 loop: CASSGVFSISGELFF. In nucleotides, the CDR3 is TGTGCCAGCAGCGGGGTGTTCTCGATCTCCGGGGAGCTGTTTTTT.

The genes are TRBV6-5 and TRBJ2-3; 8 nucleotides align to TRBD2. Trimming cost V 4 bases and J 9 bases; bases outside gene matches: 6. This CDR3 has 13 residues. Germline CDR1 reads MNHEY; CDR2 reads SVGAGI. The CDR3 reads CASSSPGGETQYF. DNA of the CDR3: TGTGCCAGCAGTTCGCCGGGGGGGGAAACGCAGTATTTT.

The CDR3 sequence is CATSRARGGLSNQPQHF. The CDR3 bases are TGTGCCACCAGCAGAGCCAGGGGAGGTCTGAGCAATCAGCCCCAGCATTTT. V is TRBV15 and J is TRBJ1-5; weak D call: TRBD1 (6 bases). The CDR3 spans 17 residues. The V end was cut by 1 base, the J end by 1 base, with 14 bases between. Germline assignment: CDR1 LNHNV and CDR2 YYDKDF (reference sequence). The variable domain in full, completed from reference TRBV15 and TRBJ1-5, reads DAMVIQNPRYQVTQFGKPVTLSCSQTLNHNVMYWYQQKSSQAPKLLFHYYDKDFNNEADTPDNFQSRRPNTSFCFLDIRSPGLGDTAMYLCATSRARGGLSNQPQHFGDGTRLSIL.

V and J are TRBV5-5 and TRBJ1-5, with D perhaps TRBD1 (6 bases). Between the trimmed V and J ends, which lost 5 bases and 3 bases, there was a span of 12 bases. The germline V gene encodes CDR1 SGHKS and CDR2 YYEKEE (reference sequence). The CDR3 extends over 14 amino acids. The CDR3 here is CASRPTGNNQPQHF. The CDR3 DNA follows: TGTGCCAGCAGACCGACAGGAAACAATCAGCCCCAGCATTTT.

The chain carries TRBV4-2 and TRBJ1-2; D perhaps matches TRBD1 (6 bases). The CDR3 runs to 17 residues. Germline values: CDR1 LGHNA, CDR2 YNFKEQ. Trimming took off 0 bases at V and 4 bases at J, with 18 bases between the two ends. For the CDR3, the DNA is TGTGCCAGCAGCCAAGAAGATAGGGGGGCGCCGGTCTATGGCTACACCTTC. It encodes CASSQEDRGAPVYGYTF.

The genes are TRBV7-9 and TRBJ1-4, with D tentatively TRBD1 (6 bases). The CDR3 extends over 19 amino acids. Germline V gene lookup returns CDR1 SEHNR and CDR2 FQNEAQ (reference sequence). Trimming took off 5 bases at V and 7 bases at J, with 29 bases between the two ends. The CDR3 spells CASSRAMTGWEGDSEKLFF. CDR3 DNA: TGTGCCAGCAGCCGTGCTATGACAGGATGGGAGGGTGATTCTGAAAAACTGTTTTTT.

The chain has TRBV11-2 and TRBJ1-2; D is possibly TRBD1 (5 bases). V dropped 2 bases and J dropped 5 bases, with 12 bases sitting between them. In germline, CDR1 is SGHAT, CDR2 FQNNGV. CDR3 length: 14 residues. Here the CDR3 reads CASSLWGREYGYTF. As DNA, the CDR3 is TGTGCCAGCAGCTTATGGGGCAGGGAGTATGGCTACACCTTC.

This clone was observed a few times. J is TRBJ2-5 and V is TRBV5-1; D might be TRBD1 or TRBD2, each matching 5 bases. With 5 bases removed from V and 1 base from J, the gap between germline ends came to 9 bases. CDR1 is SGHRS, CDR2 YFSETQ, per germline. The length of the CDR3 is 13 residues. The DNA for the CDR3 is TGCGCCAGCAGAAAGGGACCCCAAGAGACCCAGTACTTC. It codes for CASRKGPQETQYF.

The genes are TRBV6-5 and TRBJ1-3; D remains unclear. Germline CDR1 is MNHEY and CDR2 is SVGAGI. V lost 0 bases and J 0 bases, leaving 6 bases between the germline ends. The CDR3 extends over 15 amino acids. Here the CDR3 DNA reads TGTGCCAGCAGTTACTCGCCAGGCTCTGGAAACACCATATATTTT. Translation gives CASSYSPGSGNTIYF.

V and J are TRBV7-2 and TRBJ1-3; tentative D call: TRBD1 (5 bases). From germline, CDR1 is SGHTA and CDR2 FQGNSA. V lost 5 bases, J lost 0 bases, and 14 bases lay in between. This CDR3 is built from 16 residues. The CDR3 DNA sequence: TGTGCCAGCAGCCGTTTCGGGGGAAACTCTGGAAACACCATATATTTT. It codes for CASSRFGGNSGNTIYF.

The V gene is TRBV19, the J gene TRBJ1-4; 9 bases line up with TRBD1. The J segment lost 0 bases and the V segment lost 5 bases, leaving 4 bases of the junction unmatched. The CDR3 spans 16 residues. The germline V gene has CDR1 LNHDA and CDR2 SQIVND (reference sequence). CDR3: CASSLRTGATNEKLFF. In nucleotides, the CDR3 is TGTGCCAGTAGTCTACGGACAGGGGCAACTAATGAAAAACTGTTTTTT. The variable domain in full, completed from reference TRBV19 and TRBJ1-4, reads DGGITQSPKYLFRKEGQNVTLSCEQNLNHDAMYWYRQDPGQGLRLIYYSQIVNDFQKGDIAEGYSVSREKKESFPLTVTSAQKNPTAFYLCASSLRTGATNEKLFFGSGTQLSVL.

The chain couples TRBV7-8 to TRBJ2-7; 9 nucleotides agree with TRBD1. The CDR3 is 14 amino acids. Germline CDR1 SGHVS, CDR2 FQNEAQ. Trimming took 3 bases from V and 2 from J; bases not matched to a gene: 2. The CDR3 spells CASSFTGGPYEQYF. The CDR3 coding sequence is TGTGCCAGCAGCTTCACAGGGGGCCCCTACGAGCAGTACTTC.

To note about this clone: The same CDR3 is also encoded by other DNA sequences in this sample. This chain uses TRBV18 with TRBJ1-2, with 10 bases identical to TRBD1. Germline trimming cut 4 bases from V and 8 bases from J; bases unmatched to any gene: 7. The germline CDR1 and CDR2 sequences are KGHSH and LQKENI. There are 14 residues in the CDR3. The CDR3 DNA is TGTGCCAGCTCACTTACCGACAGGGGGCAGGGCTACACCTTC. Amino acids: CASSLTDRGQGYTF.

This chain connects TRBV25-1 to TRBJ1-6, with 8 nucleotides matching TRBD1. V was pared by 5 bases and J by 14 bases, with 17 bases of the junction left unmatched. The CDR3 contains 16 residues. CDR1 and CDR2 from the germline V gene are MGHDK and SYGVNS. The CDR3 nucleotides read TGTGCCAGCAGTCAATCCCCCGGGACAGGCGATTTGGCCCTCCACTTT. It yields the protein CASSQSPGTGDLALHF.

This chain links TRBV7-6 with TRBJ1-5; 7 positions agree with TRBD1. Germline CDR1 is SGHVS and CDR2 is FNYEAQ. With V trimmed by 5 bases and J by 4 bases, 5 bases remained unmatched. The CDR3 is made up of 14 amino acids. The CDR3 region is CASSGGGQNQPQHF. The CDR3 bases are TGTGCCAGCAGCGGGGGGGGACAGAATCAGCCCCAGCATTTT.